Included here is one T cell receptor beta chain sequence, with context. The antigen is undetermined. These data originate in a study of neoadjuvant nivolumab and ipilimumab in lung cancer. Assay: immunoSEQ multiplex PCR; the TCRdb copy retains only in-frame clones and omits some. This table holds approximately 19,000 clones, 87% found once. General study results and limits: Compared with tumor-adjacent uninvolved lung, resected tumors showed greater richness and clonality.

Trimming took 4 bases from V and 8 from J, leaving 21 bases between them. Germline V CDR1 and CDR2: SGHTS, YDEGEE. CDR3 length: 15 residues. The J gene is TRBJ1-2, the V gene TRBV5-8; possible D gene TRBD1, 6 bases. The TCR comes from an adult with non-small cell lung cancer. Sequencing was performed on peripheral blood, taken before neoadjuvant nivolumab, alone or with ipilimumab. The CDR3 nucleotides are TGTGCCAGCAGCCCCGGAAGATGGGGGGCGCGGGGCTACACCTTC. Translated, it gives CASSPGRWGARGYTF.